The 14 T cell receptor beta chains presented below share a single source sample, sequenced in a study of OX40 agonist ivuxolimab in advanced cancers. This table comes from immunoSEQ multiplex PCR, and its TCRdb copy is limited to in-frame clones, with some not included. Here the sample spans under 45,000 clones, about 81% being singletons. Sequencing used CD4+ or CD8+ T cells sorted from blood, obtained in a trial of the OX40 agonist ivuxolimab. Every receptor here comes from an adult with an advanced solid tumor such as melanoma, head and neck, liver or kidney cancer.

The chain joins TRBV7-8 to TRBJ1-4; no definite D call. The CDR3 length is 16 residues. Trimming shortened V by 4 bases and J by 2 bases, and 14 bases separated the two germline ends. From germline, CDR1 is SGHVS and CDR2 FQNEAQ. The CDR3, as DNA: TGTGCCAGCAGCTCCTACTCGGACTTCACTAATGAAAAACTGTTTTTT. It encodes CASSSYSDFTNEKLFF.

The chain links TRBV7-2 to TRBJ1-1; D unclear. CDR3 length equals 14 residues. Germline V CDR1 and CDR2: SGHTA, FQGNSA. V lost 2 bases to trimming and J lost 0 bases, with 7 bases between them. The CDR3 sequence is CASSLYQMNTEAFF. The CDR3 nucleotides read TGTGCCAGCAGCTTATATCAGATGAACACTGAAGCTTTCTTT.

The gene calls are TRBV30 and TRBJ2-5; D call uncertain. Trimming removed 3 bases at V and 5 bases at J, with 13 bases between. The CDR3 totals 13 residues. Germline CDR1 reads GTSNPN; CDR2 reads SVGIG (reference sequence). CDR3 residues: CAWRAGTGETQYF. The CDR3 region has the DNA TGTGCCTGGAGGGCAGGAACGGGCGAGACCCAGTACTTC.

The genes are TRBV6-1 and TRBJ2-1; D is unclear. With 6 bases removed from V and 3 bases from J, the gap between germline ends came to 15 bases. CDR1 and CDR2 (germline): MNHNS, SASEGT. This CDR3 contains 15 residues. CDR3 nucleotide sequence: TGTGCCAGCAGGGTCCTGCTGGGCGACTACAATGAGCAGTTCTTC. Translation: CASRVLLGDYNEQFF.

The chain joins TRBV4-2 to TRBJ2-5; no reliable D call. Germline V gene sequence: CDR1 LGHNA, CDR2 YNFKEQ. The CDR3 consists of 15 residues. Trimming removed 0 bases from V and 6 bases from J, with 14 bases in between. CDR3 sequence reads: CASSQDGGVSKTQYF. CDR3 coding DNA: TGTGCCAGCAGCCAAGATGGTGGGGTAAGCAAGACCCAGTACTTC.

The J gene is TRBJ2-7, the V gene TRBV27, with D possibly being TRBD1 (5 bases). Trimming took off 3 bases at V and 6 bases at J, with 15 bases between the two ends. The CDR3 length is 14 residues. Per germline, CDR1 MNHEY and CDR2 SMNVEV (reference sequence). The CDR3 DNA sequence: TGTGCCAGCAGTTTCGCAGGGCCCTTTGGCGAGCAGTACTTC. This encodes CASSFAGPFGEQYF.

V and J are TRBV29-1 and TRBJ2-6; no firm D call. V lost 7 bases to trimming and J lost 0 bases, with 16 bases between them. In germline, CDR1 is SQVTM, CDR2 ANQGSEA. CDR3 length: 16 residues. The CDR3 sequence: CSAQTDISSGANVLTF. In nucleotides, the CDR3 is TGCAGCGCTCAAACAGATATCTCCTCTGGGGCCAACGTCCTGACTTTC.

CDR3 in amino acids: CASSQRRAVLGDTQYF. The CDR3 DNA is TGTGCCAGCAGTCAAAGACGGGCCGTTTTAGGAGATACGCAGTATTTT. The chain joins TRBV28 to TRBJ2-3, with unresolved D. Looked up from germline, CDR1 is MDHEN and CDR2 is SYDVKM. V lost 5 bases and J 5 bases, leaving 20 bases between the germline ends. This CDR3 is built from 16 residues.

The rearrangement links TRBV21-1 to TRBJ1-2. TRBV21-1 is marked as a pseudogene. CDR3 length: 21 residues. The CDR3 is CASSKNAPFQKEAGTNYGYTF. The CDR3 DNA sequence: TGTGCCAGCAGCAAAAACGCACCGTTCCAAAAGGAGGCAGGGACTAACTATGGCTACACCTTC.

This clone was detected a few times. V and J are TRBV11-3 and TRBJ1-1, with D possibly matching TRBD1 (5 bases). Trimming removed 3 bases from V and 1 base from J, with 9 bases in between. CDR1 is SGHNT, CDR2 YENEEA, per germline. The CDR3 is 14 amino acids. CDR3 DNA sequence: TGTGCCAGCAGCTTCGGGGCAGCGAACACTGAAGCTTTCTTT. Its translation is CASSFGAANTEAFF.

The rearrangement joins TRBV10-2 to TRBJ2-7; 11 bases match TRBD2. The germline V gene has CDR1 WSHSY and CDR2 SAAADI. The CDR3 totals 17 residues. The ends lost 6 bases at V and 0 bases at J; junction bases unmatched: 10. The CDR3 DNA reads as TGCGCCAGCAGCCACGGGGCTAGCGGGAGGAGCTCCTACGAGCAGTACGTC. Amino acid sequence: CASSHGASGRSSYEQYV.

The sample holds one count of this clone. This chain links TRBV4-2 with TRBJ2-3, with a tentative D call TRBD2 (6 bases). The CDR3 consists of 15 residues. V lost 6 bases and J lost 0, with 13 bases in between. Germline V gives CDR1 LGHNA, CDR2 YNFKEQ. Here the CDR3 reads CASRKRRESTDTQYF. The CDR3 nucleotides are TGTGCCAGCAGGAAGAGGAGGGAGAGCACAGATACGCAGTATTTT.

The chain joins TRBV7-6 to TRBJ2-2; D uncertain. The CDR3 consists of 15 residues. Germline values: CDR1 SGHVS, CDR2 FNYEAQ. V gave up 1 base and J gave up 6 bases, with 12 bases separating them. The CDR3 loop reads CASSLEVSTAGELFF. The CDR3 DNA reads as TGTGCCAGCAGCTTAGAGGTGTCCACGGCCGGGGAGCTGTTTTTT. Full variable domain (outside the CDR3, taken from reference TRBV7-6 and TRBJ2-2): GAGVSQSPRYKVTKRGQDVALRCDPISGHVSLYWYRQALGQGPEFLTYFNYEAQQDKSGLPNDRFSAERPEGSISTLTIQRTEQRDSAMYRCASSLEVSTAGELFFGEGSRLTVL.

The CDR3 region is CSVAGDYGYTF. In DNA form, the CDR3 reads TGCAGTGTAGCAGGGGATTACGGCTACACCTTC. The V call is TRBV20-1, the J call TRBJ1-2; a weak D match, TRBD1 (6 bases). The germline CDR1 and CDR2 sequences are DFQATT and SNEGSKA (reference sequence). The V end was cut by 7 bases, the J end by 8 bases, with 14 bases between. This CDR3 contains 11 residues.